This passage covers 5 T cell receptor beta chains from one sample sequenced in a study of blood T cell repertoires in COVID-19. Assay: immunoSEQ multiplex PCR; the TCRdb copy retains only in-frame clones and omits some. The table lists a few hundred thousand clones, almost 85% of them singletons, with approximately 16% in the top ten. Sequenced sample: PBMCs or T cells enriched from blood (not recorded which). Receptors originate from a man aged 40-55 years who had recovered from COVID-19.

There are many counts of this clone. The chain is built from TRBV5-5 and TRBJ1-1, with no clear D. The V gene lost 6 bases and the J gene lost 0 bases, with 9 bases spanning the gap. CDR1 and CDR2 from the germline V gene are SGHKS and YYEKEE (reference sequence). The CDR3 has 13 amino acids. The chain's CDR3 is CASIQDLNTEAFF. The CDR3 bases are TGTGCCAGCATCCAGGATCTGAACACTGAAGCTTTCTTT.

V is TRBV5-8 and J is TRBJ1-2; 7 nucleotides line up with TRBD1. V was clipped by 4 bases and J by 1 base; unmatched bases: 4. The CDR3 is made up of 14 amino acids. Germline V gene data show CDR1 as SGHTS and CDR2 as YDEGEE. CDR3 nucleotides: TGTGCCAGCAGCGCAAGGGACAGTAACTATGGCTACACCTTC. Its translation: CASSARDSNYGYTF.

This clone was counted once. V gene TRBV9 combines with J gene TRBJ1-2; 7 bases are a match to TRBD1. Germline CDR1 is SGDLS and CDR2 is YYNGEE. The CDR3 covers 16 residues. After removal of 3 bases from V and 1 base from J, the junction contained 9 bases not matched to a gene. The CDR3 region has the DNA TGTGCCAGCAGCGGACAGGGTACGAATGGTAACTATGGCTACACCTTC. It specifies CASSGQGTNGNYGYTF.

The genes are TRBV6-1 and TRBJ1-1; D is possibly TRBD1 (5 bases). The V end lost 3 bases, the J end lost 3 bases, and 14 bases lay between the germline ends. Germline CDR1 MNHNS, CDR2 SASEGT. The CDR3 runs 15 residues. The CDR3 sequence: CASSDGGGWDTEAFF. The CDR3 DNA sequence: TGTGCCAGCAGTGACGGGGGGGGATGGGACACTGAAGCTTTCTTT.

V is TRBV28 and J is TRBJ2-1, with D maybe TRBD2 (5 bases). Germline V gene data show CDR1 as MDHEN and CDR2 as SYDVKM. The CDR3 consists of 12 residues. Trimming left V 6 bases short and J 7 bases short, with 10 bases between. CDR3 protein: CASRISENEQFF. Written as DNA, the CDR3 is TGTGCCAGCAGAATTAGCGAAAATGAGCAGTTCTTC.